This T cell receptor beta chain was identified in a study of T cells after yellow fever vaccination. Study as a whole: Fractions with few cells were prepared using SMART-Seq v4 Ultra Low Input.

Broader study findings: In post-booster samples, most primary-vaccination clones reappeared (approximately 97% CD4, nearly 90% CD8). The secondary response was weaker, and its peak arrived faster, on day 5 versus 15.

TCRdb reanalysed the 5' RACE reads using MiXCR and keeps one entry per CDR3 protein. The data contain a few hundred thousand distinct CDR3 sequences, roughly 8.6% of them singletons. Germline lookup yields CDR1 LGHNA and CDR2 YSLEER. The CDR3 covers 17 residues. After removal of 1 base from V and 8 bases from J, the junction contained 10 bases not matched to a gene. Details on this clonotype: Its target is not known.

This clonotype was obtained from a young man who received the YFV17D yellow fever vaccine. The gene calls are TRBV4-3 and TRBJ2-1, with 11 nucleotides matching TRBD2. The material sequenced was PBMCs, taken around 45 days after the first yellow fever vaccination. The chain's CDR3 is CASSQVFLAGGGDEQFF. The CDR3 DNA reads TGCGCCAGCAGCCAAGTGTTTCTAGCGGGGGGCGGGGATGAGCAGTTCTTC.